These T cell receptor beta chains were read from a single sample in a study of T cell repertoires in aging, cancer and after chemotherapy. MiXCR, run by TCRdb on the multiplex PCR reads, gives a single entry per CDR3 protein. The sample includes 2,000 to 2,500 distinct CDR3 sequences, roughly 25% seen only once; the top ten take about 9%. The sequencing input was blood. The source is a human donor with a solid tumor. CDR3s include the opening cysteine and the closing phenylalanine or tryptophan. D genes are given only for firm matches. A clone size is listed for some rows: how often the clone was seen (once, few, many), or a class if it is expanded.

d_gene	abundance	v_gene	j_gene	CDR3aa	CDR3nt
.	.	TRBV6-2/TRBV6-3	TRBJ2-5	CASSSELESGETQYF	TGTGCCAGCAGTTCTGAGTTAGAATCGGGAGAGACCCAGTACTTC
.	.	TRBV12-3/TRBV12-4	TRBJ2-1	CASTPGQSSYNEQFF	TGTGCCAGCACTCCGGGACAAAGCTCCTACAATGAGCAGTTCTTC
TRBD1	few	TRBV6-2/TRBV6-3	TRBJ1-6	CASSLRTGGESPLHF	TGTGCCAGCAGCTTACGGACAGGGGGCGAGTCACCCCTCCACTTT
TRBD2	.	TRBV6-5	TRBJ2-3	CASSLAGEKFTQYF	TGTGCCAGCAGTTTAGCGGGGGAGAAATTTACGCAGTATTTT
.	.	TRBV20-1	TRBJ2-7	CSARVDRAEQYF	TGCAGTGCCCGGGTTGATAGGGCCGAGCAGTACTTC
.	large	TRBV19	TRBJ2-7	CASSGQSTTSYEQYF	TGTGCCAGTAGCGGACAGTCCACCACATCTTACGAGCAGTACTTC
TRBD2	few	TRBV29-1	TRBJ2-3	CSVEILAGLGF	TGCAGCGTTGAGATACTAGCGGGCCTAGGTTTT
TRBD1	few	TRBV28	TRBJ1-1	CASSSTGGRTEAFF	TGTGCCAGCAGTTCCACAGGGGGTCGGACTGAAGCTTTCTTT
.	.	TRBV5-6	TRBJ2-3	CASSLAAVGVTDTQYF	TGTGCCAGCAGCTTGGCCGCAGTGGGGGTCACAGATACGCAGTATTTT
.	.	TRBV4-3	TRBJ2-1	CASSQVAGSSYNEQFF	TGCGCCAGCAGCCAAGTAGCAGGAAGCTCCTACAATGAGCAGTTCTTC
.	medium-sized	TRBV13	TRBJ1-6	CASSLVGAPLHF	TGTGCCAGCAGCTTAGTGGGCGCACCCCTCCACTTT
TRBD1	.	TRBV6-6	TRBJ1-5	CASSYPGQGFRGNQPQHF	TGTGCCAGCAGTTACCCGGGACAGGGGTTCAGGGGCAATCAGCCCCAGCATTTT
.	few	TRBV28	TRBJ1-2	CASSLSEYGYTF	TGTGCCAGCAGTTTATCCGAATATGGCTACACCTTC
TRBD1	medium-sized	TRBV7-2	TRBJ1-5	CASSIQGAKQPQHF	TGTGCCAGCAGCATACAGGGGGCGAAGCAGCCCCAGCATTTT
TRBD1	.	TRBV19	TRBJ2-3	CASSPRGGQGVDTQYF	TGTGCCAGTAGTCCCCGGGGGGGACAGGGGGTGGATACGCAGTATTTT
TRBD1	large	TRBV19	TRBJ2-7	CASSGTVYEQYF	TGTGCCAGTAGTGGGACAGTCTACGAGCAGTACTTC
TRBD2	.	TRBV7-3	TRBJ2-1	CASSKDAGGLHEQFF	TGTGCCAGCAGCAAAGACGCGGGGGGCCTTCATGAGCAGTTCTTC
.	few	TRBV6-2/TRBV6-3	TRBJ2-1	CASGENYNEQFF	TGTGCCAGCGGAGAAAATTACAATGAGCAGTTCTTC
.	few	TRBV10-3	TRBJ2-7	CAISESMGGGGPYEQYF	TGTGCCATCAGTGAGTCGATGGGAGGGGGGGGCCCCTACGAGCAGTACTTC
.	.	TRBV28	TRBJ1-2	CASSGLYGYTF	TGTGCCAGCAGTGGCCTCTATGGCTACACCTTC